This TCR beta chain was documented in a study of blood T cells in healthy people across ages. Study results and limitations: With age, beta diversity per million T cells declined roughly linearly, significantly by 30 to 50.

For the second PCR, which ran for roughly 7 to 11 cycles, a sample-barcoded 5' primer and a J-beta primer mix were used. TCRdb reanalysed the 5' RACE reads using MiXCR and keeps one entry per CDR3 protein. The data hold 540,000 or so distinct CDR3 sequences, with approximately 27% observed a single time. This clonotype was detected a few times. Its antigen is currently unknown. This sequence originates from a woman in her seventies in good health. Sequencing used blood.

For the CDR3, the DNA is TGTGCCAGCAGCTTAGTGTTTCGTTCAGGGGATAATTCACCCCTCCACTTT. Amino acid sequence: CASSLVFRSGDNSPLHF. The chain links TRBV7-2 to TRBJ1-6, with D possibly matching TRBD1 (6 bases). V was cut by 1 base and J by 5 bases, with 15 bases left in between. The CDR3 contains 17 residues. CDR1 is SGHTA, CDR2 FQGNSA, per germline. The whole variable domain, filled in from reference TRBV7-2 and TRBJ1-6, reads GAGVSQSPSNKVTEKGKDVELRCDPISGHTALYWYRQSLGQGLEFLIYFQGNSAPDKSGLPSDRFSAERTGGSVSTLTIQRTQQEDSAVYLCASSLVFRSGDNSPLHFGNGTRLTVT.